The clone carrying this T cell receptor (beta chain) is deemed medium-sized. These data originate in a study of blood T cell repertoires in COVID-19. About the study: The origin of the acute and convalescent COVID-19 samples was the United States, Italy and Spain.

CDR3 length: 15 amino acids. Per germline, CDR1 SGHDN and CDR2 FVKESK. The V and J ends lost 8 bases and 3 bases, in that order; junction bases with no gene match: 7. Original processing notes: For nucleated cells, counts were estimated from reference gene primer amplification. Measured with immunoSEQ multiplex PCR; TCRdb has only the in-frame clones, and not every one. V and J calls and clone size follow that table, whereas D and trimming were derived from the DNA. The table lists under 80,000 clones, 88% of them singletons. The sequenced material came from peripheral blood. The chain has TRBV14 and TRBJ2-1; 10 nucleotides align to TRBD2. The source is a human donor in a cohort sampled during active COVID-19. This CDR3 reads CASGASGSGYNEQFF. Here the CDR3 DNA reads TGTGCCAGCGGGGCTAGCGGGAGCGGCTACAATGAGCAGTTCTTC.